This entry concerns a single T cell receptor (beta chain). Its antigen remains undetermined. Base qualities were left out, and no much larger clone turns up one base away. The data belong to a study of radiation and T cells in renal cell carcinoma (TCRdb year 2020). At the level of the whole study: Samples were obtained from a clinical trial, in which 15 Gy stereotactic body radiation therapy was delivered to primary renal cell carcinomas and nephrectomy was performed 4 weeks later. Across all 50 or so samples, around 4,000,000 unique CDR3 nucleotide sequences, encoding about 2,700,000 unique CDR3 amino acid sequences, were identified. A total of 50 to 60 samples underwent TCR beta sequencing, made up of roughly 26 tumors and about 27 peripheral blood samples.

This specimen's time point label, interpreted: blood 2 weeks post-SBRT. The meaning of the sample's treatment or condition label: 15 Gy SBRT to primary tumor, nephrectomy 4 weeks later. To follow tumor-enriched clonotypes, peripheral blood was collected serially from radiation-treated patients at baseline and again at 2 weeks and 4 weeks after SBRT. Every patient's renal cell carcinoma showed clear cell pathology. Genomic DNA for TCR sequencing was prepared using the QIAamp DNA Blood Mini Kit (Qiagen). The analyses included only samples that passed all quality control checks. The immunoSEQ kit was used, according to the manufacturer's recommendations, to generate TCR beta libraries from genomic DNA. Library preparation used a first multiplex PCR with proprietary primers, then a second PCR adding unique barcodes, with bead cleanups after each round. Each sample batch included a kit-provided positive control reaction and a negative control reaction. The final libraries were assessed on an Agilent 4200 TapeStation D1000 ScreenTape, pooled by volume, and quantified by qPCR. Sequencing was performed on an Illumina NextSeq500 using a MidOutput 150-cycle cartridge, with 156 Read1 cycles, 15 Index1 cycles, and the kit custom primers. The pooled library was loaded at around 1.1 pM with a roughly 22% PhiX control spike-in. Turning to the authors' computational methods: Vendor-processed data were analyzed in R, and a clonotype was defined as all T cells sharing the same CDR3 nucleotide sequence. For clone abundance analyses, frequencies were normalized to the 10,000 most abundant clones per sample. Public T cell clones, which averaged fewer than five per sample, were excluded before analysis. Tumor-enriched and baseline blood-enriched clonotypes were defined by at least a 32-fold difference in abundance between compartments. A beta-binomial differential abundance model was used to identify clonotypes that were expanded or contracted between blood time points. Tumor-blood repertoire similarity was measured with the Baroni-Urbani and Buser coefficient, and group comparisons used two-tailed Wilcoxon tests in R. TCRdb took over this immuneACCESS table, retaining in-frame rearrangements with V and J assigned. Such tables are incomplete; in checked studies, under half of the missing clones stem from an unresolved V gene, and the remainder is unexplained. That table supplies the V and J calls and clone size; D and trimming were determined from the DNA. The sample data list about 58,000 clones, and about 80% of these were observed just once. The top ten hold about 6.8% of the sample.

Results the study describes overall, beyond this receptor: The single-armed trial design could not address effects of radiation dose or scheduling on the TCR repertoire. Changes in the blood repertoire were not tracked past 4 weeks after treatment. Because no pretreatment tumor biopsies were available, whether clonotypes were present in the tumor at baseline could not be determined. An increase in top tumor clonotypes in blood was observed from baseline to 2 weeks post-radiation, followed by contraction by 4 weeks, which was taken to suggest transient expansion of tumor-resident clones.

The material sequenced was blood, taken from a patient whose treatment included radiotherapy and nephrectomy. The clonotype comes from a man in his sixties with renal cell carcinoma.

The nucleotides are TGTGCCAGCAGCTTAACGCAGACAGGTTCGAATTCACCCCTCCACTTT. Translation gives CASSLTQTGSNSPLHF. The V gene is TRBV7-9 and the J gene is TRBJ1-6; perhaps TRBD1 is the D gene, with 6 bases matching. Looking up the germline V gene (reference sequence) yields CDR1 SEHNR and CDR2 FQNEAQ. The CDR3 goes from the cysteine to the phenylalanine over 16 residues. Solely the CDR3 DNA is kept, with 48 bases framed from the first base. V sheds 2 bases and J sheds 7 bases, leaving 15 bases between their ends.